This T cell receptor (beta chain) was documented in a study of blood T cell repertoires in COVID-19. Method: immunoSEQ multiplex PCR; TCRdb's copy keeps in-frame clones and lacks some. The table shows about 150,000 clones, with roughly 81% occurring only once. The CDR3 loop spans 12 amino acids. V was clipped by 0 bases and J by 5 bases, with 5 bases between them. From germline, CDR1 is SGHRS and CDR2 YFSETQ. The TCR sequence derives from a woman of 80 years or more with COVID-19, enrolled during active disease. The genes are TRBV5-1 and TRBJ2-5; D is unresolved. The sample consisted of peripheral blood. CDR3 sequence: CASSLARETQYF. The DNA of the CDR3 is TGCGCCAGCAGCTTGGCGAGGGAGACCCAGTACTTC.